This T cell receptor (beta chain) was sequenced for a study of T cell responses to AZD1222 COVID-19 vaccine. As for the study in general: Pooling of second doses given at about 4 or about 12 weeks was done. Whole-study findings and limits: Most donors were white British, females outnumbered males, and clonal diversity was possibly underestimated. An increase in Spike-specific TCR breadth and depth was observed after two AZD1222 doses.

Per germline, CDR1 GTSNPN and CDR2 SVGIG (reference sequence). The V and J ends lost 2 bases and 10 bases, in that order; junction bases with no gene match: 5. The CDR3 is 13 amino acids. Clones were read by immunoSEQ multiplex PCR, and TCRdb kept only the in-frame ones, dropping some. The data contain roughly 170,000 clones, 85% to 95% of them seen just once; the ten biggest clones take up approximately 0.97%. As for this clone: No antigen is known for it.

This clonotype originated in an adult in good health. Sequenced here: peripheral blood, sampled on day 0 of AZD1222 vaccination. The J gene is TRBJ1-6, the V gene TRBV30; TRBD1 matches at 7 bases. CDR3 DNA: TGTGCCTGGAGTACCAGGGGACAGTCACCCCTCCACTTT. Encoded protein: CAWSTRGQSPLHF.